The present T cell receptor beta chain was sequenced within a study of cytomegalovirus exposure and HLA in healthy donors (dated by TCRdb to 2016 to 2017). Looking at the study overall: According to an earlier analysis of 450 to 650 of the donors, 200 million or so T cells yielded over 90 million unique TCR beta sequences and around 300 Gb of sequence data. High-throughput TCR immunosequencing, statistical association of individual TCRs with disease status, and machine learning were combined to predict cytomegalovirus infection status. Several DR-DQ haplotypes were treated as single units for association and clustering because of strong linkage in the cohort. The study was designed to test whether signatures of past pathogen exposure could be identified by cataloging public T cell receptors. Along with the approximately 700-subject first cohort, a separate validation cohort of over a hundred different subjects was used. A later genetic analysis took genome-wide SNP genotypes for 398 of the 666 donors and used that subset as a discovery cohort. An early release that covered several hundred HLA-typed donors contained 300 to 350 gigabases of sequencing data and around 85 million unique TCR sequences. Donor age, sex, ethnicity and CMV serostatus were collected together with the repertoire data. Rather than using new phenotypic data, the later analysis identified candidate immune exposures from TCR beta sequences and from how often those sequences occurred across donors. On average, roughly 200,000 unique TCR beta nucleotide sequences were sequenced per donor among some 430 genotyped donors of the cohort, with around 19% of those sequences being non-productive. Every discovery cohort repertoire had been produced on one sequencing platform. A later analysis re-analyzed previously published TCR beta repertoires from several hundred donors and added high-resolution HLA genotyping to study TCR occurrence patterns. Of the 300 to 450 genotyped donors, 65% to 90% fell in the genetic ancestry cluster associated with self-reported Caucasian donors. An earlier analysis of some 500 of the donors applied high-throughput TCR beta sequencing to assess whether each TCR beta V gene segment acted as functional or pseudogenic. The T cell repertoires of under 700 subjects were profiled by immunosequencing and related to cytomegalovirus serostatus. Both class I and class II loci were covered by HLA typing, at four-digit resolution. The number of donors typed differed by locus, with about 629-640 for A, B, C, DRB1 and DQB1, roughly 520 for DQA1, approximately 580 for DPA1, and approximately 470 for DPB1.

Concerning this clone: Its target antigen remains unknown. No base-level quality is on record; no much larger clone is a single base apart.

What the work shows at the level of the full study, not this receptor alone: According to a later analysis, TCR association rates differed among HLA loci, with DRB1 alleles showing the most associated TCRs and HLA-C alleles showing the fewest. When HLA alleles, especially DR and DQ, strongly co-occurred, attributing TCR associations to individual alleles was difficult. A further reported finding was that TCR beta sequences accurately predicted the HLA-A and HLA-B alleles for most subjects in the first cohort. In a later analysis, most CMV-associated TCR beta chains were found to appear HLA-restricted, with HLA associations seemingly driven largely by CMV exposure. In a later genetic analysis, fewer N-insertions in productive TCRs were reported among donors in an Asian-associated ancestry cluster than the roughly 710-donor mean. Presence/absence analyses assumed roughly uniform sequencing depth across donors, an assumption that may not hold. Because some donors lacked HLA typing at each locus, the association tests relied only on the typed subset. A cluster of highly shared sequence variants was judged likely to be a technical artifact of the sequencing pipeline. At a false discovery rate of 0.05, a later analysis linked 15,000 to 20,000 TCR beta sequences to specific HLA alleles. In this cohort, only TCR beta chains were sequenced, and detectable features were limited by the absence of alpha or paired-chain data. In a later analysis, several top co-occurrence clusters were reported to appear linked to parvovirus B19, influenza, CMV and Epstein-Barr virus. Because the 87-base-pair reads could not distinguish some IMGT-functional V segments, including TRBV6-2 and TRBV6-3, those segments were excluded. Most TCR sequences were observed very rarely across donors, whereas some public TCRs were present in many individuals. In a later analysis, HLA-associated TCR beta chains showed more clonal expansion and lower generation probabilities than non-associated chains that were equally common. An earlier analysis of approximately 540 of the donors showed that most TCR beta V segments appeared in productive rearrangements either about 90% or about 30% of the time, which broadly matched IMGT annotations. A later genetic analysis associated a missense DCLRE1C variant with V-gene and J-gene trimming of TCR beta chains, and an independent cohort replicated the association. The authors suggested that the approach could potentially be generalized to other disease states and immunological phenotypes. CMV serostatus was the only immune exposure information available for the cohort. Linkage disequilibrium might explain the correlated functional status among segregating V segments, but an unknown experimental factor could not be excluded. A few of the identified cytomegalovirus-associated TCR beta chains were confirmed in vitro to be specific for cytomegalovirus antigens. The classifier was reported to diagnose cytomegalovirus status with high specificity and sensitivity in both the original cohort and the validation cohort. In the study, around 160 TCR beta chains were listed as associated with cytomegalovirus. Because counts were too low, some 17 rarely observed V segments, including chromosome 9 orphons, were left out of the earlier analysis of 587 of the donors.

Library preparation was by the immunoSEQ multiplex PCR assay. For the multiplex PCR, a mixture combining 60 forward primers for TCR Vbeta segments and 13 reverse primers for TCR Jbeta segments was used. The CDR3 region of rearranged TCR beta genes was amplified from genomic DNA by a multiplex PCR assay. The amplified TCR beta libraries were sequenced on the Illumina HiSeq System as 87-base-pair reads. Turning to the authors' computational methods: A later analysis tallied tens of millions of unique TCR beta chains across the approximately 670 repertoires, and approximately 11 million of those chains were shared by two or more donors. To remove PCR and sequencing errors, raw reads were error-corrected and collapsed into unique sequences using a nearest-neighbor algorithm that merged closely related sequences. Alignment of CDR3 sequences to IMGT reference sequences was used to assign V, D and J gene segments. For a sequence to be retained, at least a six-nucleotide match to both a V gene segment and a J gene segment was required. A rearrangement counted as productive if the CDR3 had no stop codons and remained in frame with V and J, and every other rearrangement counted as non-productive. CDR3 was defined according to IMGT convention as the region running from the second conserved V-encoded cysteine to the conserved J-encoded phenylalanine. In an earlier analysis of around 600 of the donors, sequences lacking an unambiguous match to a single V gene segment were excluded. An earlier analysis of fewer than 750 of the donors called V segments functional above 56.7% productive rearrangements and segregating when the between-donor standard deviation exceeded 5%. A statistical classification framework was built to diagnose cytomegalovirus status from the catalog of TCR beta chain sequences. V and J gene assignment, in a later analysis, came from comparing TCR nucleotide sequences with IMGT/GENE-DB human TR gene sequences. The TCRdist pipeline was used in a later analysis to assign CDR3 sequences and most-parsimonious VDJ recombination scenarios. In a later analysis, each TCR beta chain was defined by its CDR3 amino acid sequence together with its V-gene family, and reads lacking a unique V-gene family were excluded. In a later analysis, fewer than 650 highly shared, low-generation-probability nucleotide sequences were removed to address suspected cross-contamination and a sequencing artifact. In a later analysis, a clonal expansion index for each public chain was calculated from normalized within-repertoire ranks of inferred template counts. Generation probabilities in a later analysis came from a VDJ recombination model fitted to out-of-frame rearrangements, and those results were checked against IGoR. Hypergeometric tests were used in a later analysis to score TCR-TCR, TCR-HLA and TCR-CMV co-occurrence, with a repertoire-size bias correction applied to the TCR pairs. To estimate false discovery rates, a later analysis permuted the HLA or CMV assignments 20 times. In a later analysis, co-occurring TCRs were grouped using DBSCAN, with TCRdist sequence similarity added in when clustering inside HLA-allele-positive subsets. Repertoires with fewer than 30,000 or more than 120,000 public chains were left out of co-occurrence clustering, as were four to six repertoires with anomalous nucleotide sharing. Not all clones reach the TCRdb copy of this immuneACCESS table, which keeps in-frame sequences only. Checked studies attribute under half of the gap to unresolved V genes and leave the rest unexplained. From that table come the V and J calls and clone size; the DNA was used to work out D and trimming. The sample records 130,000 or so clones, 70% to 85% of which are singletons. The biggest ten clones account for around 2% of the sample.

The cohort consisted of more than 650 healthy bone marrow donors. At the time of sampling, all cohort members were nominally healthy, though unrecorded immune exposures were likely present. The donor was CMV seronegative and belonged to the group of 380 or so seronegative cohort members. Each donor provided a peripheral blood sample, and peripheral blood mononuclear cells were used for TCR beta sequencing. The Qiagen DNeasy Blood Extraction Kit was used to extract genomic DNA from the blood cell samples. From the cysteine through the phenylalanine, the CDR3 covers 16 amino acids. Just the 48-base CDR3 DNA is kept, in frame starting at base 1. The germline V and J ends show losses of 4 bases and 6 bases respectively, and no gene match explains 14 bases of the junction. CDR1 and CDR2, per the germline V gene, are MGHRA and YSYEKL.

The chain employs TRBV4-1 and TRBJ2-5; TRBD2 aligns with 7 central bases. This TCR came from a woman in her thirties or forties in good health and CMV-seronegative. Sequencing input: PBMCs. The CDR3 region reads CASSLSSSTSIQTQYF. The DNA sequence follows: TGCGCCAGCAGCCTCTCATCGTCGACTAGCATACAGACCCAGTACTTC.